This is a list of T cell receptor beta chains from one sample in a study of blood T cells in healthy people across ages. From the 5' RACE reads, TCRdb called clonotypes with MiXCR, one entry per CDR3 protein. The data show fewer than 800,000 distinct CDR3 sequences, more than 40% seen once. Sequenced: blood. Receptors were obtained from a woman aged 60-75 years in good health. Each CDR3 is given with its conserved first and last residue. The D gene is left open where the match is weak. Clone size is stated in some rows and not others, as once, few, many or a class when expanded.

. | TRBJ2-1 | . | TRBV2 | CASSGRVQETQFF | TGTGCCAGCAGCGGACGGGTACAAGAGACCCAGTTCTTC
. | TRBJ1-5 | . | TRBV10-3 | CAPQTFLNQPQHF | TGTGCCCCTCAGACGTTCTTGAATCAGCCCCAGCATTTT
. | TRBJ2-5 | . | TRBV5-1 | CASSQLGYAQETQYF | TGCGCCAGCAGCCAACTAGGTTACGCACAAGAGACCCAGTACTTC
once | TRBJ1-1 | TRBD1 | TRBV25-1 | CASSEQGASTEAFF | TGTGCCAGCAGTGAGCAGGGGGCGTCGACTGAAGCTTTCTTT
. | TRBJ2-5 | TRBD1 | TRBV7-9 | CASSLATTGWGETQYF | TGTGCCAGCAGCTTGGCGACGACAGGGTGGGGAGAGACCCAGTACTTC
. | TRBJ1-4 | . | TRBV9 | CASSVTAFNEKLFF | TGTGCCAGCAGCGTAACGGCCTTTAATGAAAAACTGTTTTTT
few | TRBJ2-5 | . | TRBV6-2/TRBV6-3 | CASTPQGGVETQYF | TGTGCCAGCACCCCCCAAGGGGGAGTAGAGACCCAGTACTTC
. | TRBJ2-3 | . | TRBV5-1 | CASSWNPSDTQYF | TGCGCCAGCAGCTGGAACCCCTCGGATACGCAGTATTTT
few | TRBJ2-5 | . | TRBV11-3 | CASSLDLGNDGNEQYF | TGTGCCAGCAGCTTAGATCTCGGGAACGATGGCAATGAGCAGTACTTC
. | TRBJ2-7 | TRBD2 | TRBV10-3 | CAIRESSGRMYEQYF | TGTGCCATCAGGGAATCTAGCGGGAGGATGTACGAGCAGTACTTC
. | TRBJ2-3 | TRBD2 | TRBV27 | CASGTLAGGVLDTQYF | TGTGCCAGCGGGACCCTAGCGGGAGGGGTTTTGGATACGCAGTATTTT
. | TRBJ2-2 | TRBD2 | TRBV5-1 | CASSIRPAGEGELFF | TGCGCCAGCAGCATCCGTCCAGCGGGAGAAGGGGAGCTGTTTTTT
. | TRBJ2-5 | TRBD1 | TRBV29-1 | CSARQGSQEAQYF | TGCAGCGCCCGACAGGGGTCCCAAGAGGCCCAGTACTTC
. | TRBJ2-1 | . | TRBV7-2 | CASSLEDYLNEQFF | TGTGCCAGCAGCTTAGAGGACTACCTCAATGAGCAGTTCTTC
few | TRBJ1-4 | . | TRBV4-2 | CASSQDKPVLFF | TGTGCCAGCAGCCAAGATAAGCCGGTACTGTTTTTT
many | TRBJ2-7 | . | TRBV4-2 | CASSFGGPSSYEQYF | TGTGCCAGCAGTTTTGGAGGGCCAAGCTCCTACGAGCAGTACTTC
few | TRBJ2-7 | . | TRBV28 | CASSRFRDTKLYEQYF | TGTGCCAGCAGTCGCTTCCGGGACACCAAGCTCTACGAGCAGTACTTC
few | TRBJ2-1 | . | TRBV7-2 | CASSINRVFDEQFF | TGTGCCAGCAGCATTAACAGGGTCTTCGATGAGCAGTTCTTC
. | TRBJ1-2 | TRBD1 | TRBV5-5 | CASTPVAGGGGYTF | TGTGCCAGCACCCCTGTGGCAGGGGGAGGAGGCTACACCTTC
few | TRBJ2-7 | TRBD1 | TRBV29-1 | CSVRQGPSSYEQYF | TGCAGCGTAAGACAGGGGCCGAGCTCCTACGAGCAGTACTTC
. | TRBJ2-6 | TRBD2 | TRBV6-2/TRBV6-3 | CASSFVWGAGSSGANVLTF | TGTGCCAGCAGTTTCGTGTGGGGAGCGGGGAGCTCTGGGGCCAACGTCCTGACTTTC
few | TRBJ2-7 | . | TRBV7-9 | CASSLGKNMGSYEQYF | TGTGCCAGCAGCTTAGGTAAAAACATGGGTTCCTACGAGCAGTACTTC
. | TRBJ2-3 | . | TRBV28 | CASSLIKGGLSTDTQYF | TGTGCCAGCAGTTTGATTAAAGGGGGACTCAGCACAGATACGCAGTATTTT
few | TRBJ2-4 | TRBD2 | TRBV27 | CASSSRSGGNIQYF | TGTGCCAGCAGTAGTCGGTCGGGGGGGAACATTCAGTACTTC